The 32 T cell receptor beta chains reported below all come from one sample, sequenced in a study of blood T cell repertoires in COVID-19. TCRdb keeps only in-frame clones here, not all; method: immunoSEQ multiplex PCR. The sample has under 80,000 clones, roughly 82% seen once; the top ten hold around 10%. The specimen sequenced was peripheral blood. The origin of the receptors is a man aged 50 or older with acute or convalescent COVID-19.

This rearrangement joins TRBV20-1 to TRBJ2-7; D might be TRBD2 (5 bases). The V end lost 6 bases, the J end lost 7 bases, and 16 bases lay between the germline ends. Germline CDR1 is DFQATT and CDR2 is SNEGSKA (reference sequence). The CDR3 has 12 residues. The CDR3 loop reads CSASREPEEQYF. The CDR3 region has the DNA TGCAGTGCGAGTCGGGAACCCGAGGAGCAGTACTTC.

This chain connects TRBV10-2 to TRBJ1-5; 7 positions match TRBD1. CDR1 WSHSY and CDR2 SAAADI come from the germline V gene. This CDR3 has 14 residues. V was clipped by 7 bases and J by 2 bases; unmatched bases: 5. CDR3 sequence reads: CASNGGQGNQPQHF. Written as DNA, the CDR3 is TGCGCCAGCAATGGAGGACAGGGCAATCAGCCCCAGCATTTT.

CDR3 loop: CASSQASGRGNEQFF. The DNA for the CDR3 is TGTGCCAGCAGCCAAGCTAGCGGGAGAGGCAATGAGCAGTTCTTC. V and J are TRBV14 and TRBJ2-1, with 10 nucleotides matching TRBD2. The CDR3 is made up of 15 amino acids. The germline CDR1 and CDR2 sequences are SGHDN and FVKESK. V trimming: 1 base; J trimming: 6 bases; junction bases outside the gene matches: 3.

This clone was recorded once. The chain combines TRBV9 with TRBJ1-4; 10 nucleotides align to TRBD1. The CDR3 sequence is 19 residues long. V was clipped by 0 bases and J by 3 bases; unmatched bases: 11. From germline, CDR1 is SGDLS and CDR2 YYNGEE. In nucleotides, the CDR3 is TGTGCCAGCAGCGTAGGGGTGGACAGGGGGACGAGGGCTAATGAAAAACTGTTTTTT. Its protein product is CASSVGVDRGTRANEKLFF.

The chain is built from TRBV12-5 and TRBJ1-1; a possible D gene is TRBD1 (5 bases). Per germline, CDR1 LGHNT and CDR2 FRNRAP. V was shortened by 1 base and J by 10 bases, with 10 bases between the two germline ends. CDR3 length: 12 amino acids. The CDR3 bases are TGTGCTAGTGGTTTGGGGGGCCTCGCAGCTTTCTTT. Residues: CASGLGGLAAFF.

V is TRBV12-3 or TRBV12-4 and J is TRBJ1-6, with unresolved D. The germline V and J ends were trimmed by 1 base and 14 bases, with 6 bases remaining between them. The CDR3 extends over 11 amino acids. The CDR3 sequence: CASSLGLSLHF. CDR3 nucleotides: TGTGCCAGCAGTTTAGGGCTCTCCCTCCACTTT.

This clone was detected a few times. V and J are TRBV19 and TRBJ1-4; 8 bases map to TRBD1. The V segment lost 10 bases and the J segment 7 bases; nucleotides outside the gene matches: 2. CDR1 and CDR2 from the germline V gene are LNHDA and SQIVND (reference sequence). The CDR3 has 11 residues. The CDR3 protein is CATGQGEKLFF. Here the CDR3 DNA reads TGTGCCACCGGACAGGGTGAAAAACTGTTTTTT. The entire variable domain, with the rest obtained from reference TRBV19 and TRBJ1-4, is as follows: DGGITQSPKYLFRKEGQNVTLSCEQNLNHDAMYWYRQDPGQGLRLIYYSQIVNDFQKGDIAEGYSVSREKKESFPLTVTSAQKNPTAFYLCATGQGEKLFFGSGTQLSVL.

This clone was observed a single time. V and J are TRBV11-2 and TRBJ2-7, with 7 nucleotides matching TRBD1. The CDR3 covers 14 residues. The V gene end was trimmed by 8 bases and the J gene end by 3 bases; junction bases not matched to a gene: 10. Germline V gene data show CDR1 as SGHAT and CDR2 as FQNNGV. The CDR3 here is CASRRDRLHYEQYF. In DNA, the CDR3 is TGTGCCAGCCGTCGGGACAGACTACACTACGAGCAGTACTTC.

The chain employs TRBV7-2 and TRBJ2-7; 9 bases map to TRBD2. V gave up 1 base and J gave up 4 bases; unmatched junction bases: 8. The germline CDR1 and CDR2 sequences are SGHTA and FQGNSA. The CDR3 has 16 residues. CDR3 protein: CASSLVAGGPSYEQYF. For the CDR3, the DNA is TGTGCCAGCAGCTTAGTGGCGGGAGGGCCCTCTTACGAGCAGTACTTC.

The V call is TRBV20-1, the J call TRBJ1-4; no firm D call. With 3 bases removed from V and 0 bases from J, the gap between germline ends came to 14 bases. Germline V gene data show CDR1 as DFQATT and CDR2 as SNEGSKA (reference sequence). The CDR3 is 16 amino acids. CDR3 DNA: TGCAGTGCTAGTCCCCCCAGTGGTGCAACTAATGAAAAACTGTTTTTT. Protein product: CSASPPSGATNEKLFF.

This clone was counted once. The J gene is TRBJ2-1, the V gene TRBV28, with 14 bases lining up with TRBD2. With 2 bases clipped from V and 0 bases from J, the junction kept 9 bases outside the gene matches. The CDR3 sequence is 20 residues long. The germline V gene encodes CDR1 MDHEN and CDR2 SYDVKM. The CDR3 loop is CASSLPRLAGGPVSYNEQFF. DNA of the CDR3: TGTGCCAGCAGTTTACCCCGACTAGCGGGAGGGCCGGTCTCCTACAATGAGCAGTTCTTC.

The chain uses TRBV19 and TRBJ2-7; TRBD1 agrees at 7 bases. This CDR3 region has 17 residues. Germline V CDR1 and CDR2: LNHDA, SQIVND (reference sequence). The J segment lost 3 bases and the V segment lost 5 bases, leaving 16 bases of the junction unmatched. CDR3 region: CASSVGQARRLFYEQYF. The CDR3 bases are TGTGCCAGTAGTGTAGGACAGGCCAGAAGACTATTCTACGAGCAGTACTTC.

This clone was counted a few times. The CDR3 is CASSQDIVAGISYEQYF. As DNA, the CDR3 is TGCGCCAGCAGCCAAGATATAGTGGCAGGGATAAGCTACGAGCAGTACTTC. V gene TRBV4-3 combines with J gene TRBJ2-7; TRBD1 is a possible D gene (5 bases). The V end was cut by 0 bases, the J end by 3 bases, with 18 bases between. The CDR3 extends over 17 amino acids. Germline V gene sequence: CDR1 LGHNA, CDR2 YSLEER.

The chain has TRBV9 and TRBJ2-1; D ambiguous. The V gene lost 3 bases and the J gene lost 5 bases, with 9 bases spanning the gap. CDR3 length: 13 amino acids. Germline-derived CDR1 and CDR2 are SGDLS and YYNGEE. The chain's CDR3 is CASSAPRDNEQFF. The CDR3 DNA is TGTGCCAGCAGCGCCCCCCGGGACAATGAGCAGTTCTTC.

The V and J genes are TRBV18 and TRBJ1-5, with D possibly being TRBD1 (6 bases). This CDR3 comprises 19 residues. Deletions cut 3 bases from V and 2 bases from J, with 23 bases between. Looked up from germline, CDR1 is KGHSH and CDR2 is LQKENI. The CDR3 reads CASSPPPGWGPPGNQPQHF. In DNA, the CDR3 is TGTGCCAGCTCACCTCCCCCGGGGTGGGGGCCGCCGGGCAATCAGCCCCAGCATTTT.

This clone was counted a single time. V gene TRBV18 combines with J gene TRBJ1-1; no clear D. V was trimmed by 2 bases and J by 1 base, leaving 8 bases between them. The CDR3 sequence is 14 residues long. Germline CDR1 is KGHSH and CDR2 is LQKENI. The CDR3 region is CASSPSTRNTEAFF. The CDR3 DNA reads as TGTGCCAGCTCACCATCGACAAGGAACACTGAAGCTTTCTTT.

The chain links TRBV19 to TRBJ2-1; D unresolved. Trimming took off 3 bases at V and 10 bases at J, with 16 bases between the two ends. The CDR3 has 14 residues. Germline V gives CDR1 LNHDA, CDR2 SQIVND (reference sequence). This chain's CDR3 is CASSMRTPIAEQFF. The DNA for the CDR3 is TGTGCCAGTAGTATGAGAACCCCAATTGCGGAGCAGTTCTTC.

This clone was observed a handful of times. The chain is built from TRBV6-1 and TRBJ1-6; 9 positions match TRBD1. CDR1 is MNHNS, CDR2 SASEGT, per germline. The CDR3 spans 16 residues. V gave up 4 bases and J gave up 8 bases; unmatched junction bases: 9. The CDR3 region has the DNA TGTGCCAGCAGTGGACGGAACAGGGGGCGAGATTCACCCCTCCACTTT. Translated, it gives CASSGRNRGRDSPLHF.

The chain has TRBV19 and TRBJ2-7; D is unresolved. The V gene lost 5 bases and the J gene lost 4 bases, with 9 bases spanning the gap. CDR3 length: 12 amino acids. CDR1 LNHDA and CDR2 SQIVND come from the germline V gene (reference sequence). The CDR3 DNA sequence: TGTGCCAGTAGTGCAACCAGGTACGAGCAGTACTTC. Its protein is CASSATRYEQYF.

The chain links TRBV5-6 to TRBJ2-5; 7 positions match TRBD1. The CDR3 spans 13 residues. In germline, CDR1 is SGHDT, CDR2 YYEEEE. Losses at the gene ends were 4 bases for V and 4 bases for J; bases not matched to a gene: 4. Here the CDR3 DNA reads TGTGCCAGCAGCACAGACAGGGCAGAGACCCAGTACTTC. Protein sequence: CASSTDRAETQYF.

The chain recombines TRBV7-9 with TRBJ2-5; weak D call: TRBD1 (6 bases). The germline V and J ends were trimmed by 5 bases and 4 bases, with 20 bases remaining between them. The CDR3 runs to 16 residues. The V gene's germline CDR1 is SEHNR and CDR2 FQNEAQ (reference sequence). In DNA form, the CDR3 reads TGTGCCAGCAGCCCAATCCCCGCAGGGGTGGCAGAGACCCAGTACTTC. Translation: CASSPIPAGVAETQYF.

The CDR3 protein is CASSTGQSSNQPQHF. The CDR3 nucleotides read TGTGCCAGCTCAACCGGACAGAGTAGCAATCAGCCCCAGCATTTT. This chain joins TRBV18 and TRBJ1-5; maybe TRBD1 (6 bases). From germline, CDR1 is KGHSH and CDR2 LQKENI. CDR3 length equals 15 residues. Trimming pared 5 bases from V and 0 bases from J, leaving 11 bases between.

The rearrangement joins TRBV27 to TRBJ2-7; 12 bases are shared with TRBD1. This CDR3 comprises 15 residues. CDR1 is MNHEY and CDR2 is SMNVEV in the germline V gene (reference sequence). After removal of 3 bases from V and 7 bases from J, the junction contained 7 bases not matched to a gene. CDR3 residues: CASSFRDRGLEEQYF. Here the CDR3 DNA reads TGTGCCAGCAGTTTTAGGGACAGGGGGCTGGAGGAGCAGTACTTC.

The J gene is TRBJ2-1, the V gene TRBV9, with a possible D match to TRBD2 (5 bases). The CDR3 is made up of 14 amino acids. Germline V gene data show CDR1 as SGDLS and CDR2 as YYNGEE. V was cut by 4 bases and J by 6 bases, with 14 bases left in between. CDR3 region: CASSPGVGSNEQFF. In nucleotides, the CDR3 is TGTGCCAGCAGCCCCGGGGTGGGGAGCAATGAGCAGTTCTTC.

Of note for this clone: At one boundary the junction diverges from the germline segment, which might be a read error. This chain links TRBV2 with TRBJ2-1, with D maybe TRBD2 (5 bases). The germline gives CDR1 SNHLY, CDR2 FYNNEI. The CDR3 consists of 12 residues. The CDR3 region has the DNA TGTGCCAGCAAGGACTCCGACAATGAGCAGTTCTTC. Its translation is CASKDSDNEQFF. Combining the CDR3 with reference TRBV2 and TRBJ2-1 gives the whole variable domain EPEVTQTPSHQVTQMGQEVILRCVPISNHLYFYWYRQILGQKVEFLVSFYNNEISEKSEIFDDQFSVERPDGSNFTLKIRSTKLEDSAMYFCASKDSDNEQFFGPGTRLTVL.

The chain links TRBV19 to TRBJ1-1; D ambiguous. Germline CDR1 reads LNHDA; CDR2 reads SQIVND (reference sequence). The CDR3 totals 15 residues. Deletions cut 3 bases from V and 1 base from J, with 12 bases between. The CDR3: CASSMPGARNTEAFF. Here the CDR3 DNA reads TGTGCCAGTAGTATGCCGGGAGCGCGGAACACTGAAGCTTTCTTT. Using reference TRBV19 and TRBJ1-1 for the parts outside the CDR3, the full variable domain is DGGITQSPKYLFRKEGQNVTLSCEQNLNHDAMYWYRQDPGQGLRLIYYSQIVNDFQKGDIAEGYSVSREKKESFPLTVTSAQKNPTAFYLCASSMPGARNTEAFFGQGTRLTVV.

This clone was detected a few times. The gene calls are TRBV15 and TRBJ2-7, with 11 bases identical to TRBD2. The germline V gene encodes CDR1 LNHNV and CDR2 YYDKDF (reference sequence). This CDR3 is built from 18 residues. Trimming at V came to 0 bases and at J to 5 bases, leaving 12 bases not matched to a gene. The CDR3 DNA follows: TGTGCCACCAGCAGAGATCGATTTTTGGCTAGCGGGAGGAACGAGCAGTACTTC. Amino acids: CATSRDRFLASGRNEQYF.

CDR3 sequence reads: CASSPRGAANRETQYF. CDR3 in DNA: TGTGCCAGCAGCCCAAGGGGTGCCGCGAATAGGGAGACCCAGTACTTC. The V call is TRBV9, the J call TRBJ2-5, with a possible D match to TRBD1 (5 bases). Germline V CDR1 and CDR2: SGDLS, YYNGEE. V was pared by 4 bases and J by 5 bases, with 21 bases between. The CDR3 is made up of 16 amino acids. The entire variable domain, with the rest obtained from reference TRBV9 and TRBJ2-5, is as follows: DSGVTQTPKHLITATGQRVTLRCSPRSGDLSVYWYQQSLDQGLQFLIQYYNGEERAKGNILERFSAQQFPDLHSELNLSSLELGDSALYFCASSPRGAANRETQYFGPGTRLLVL.

The rearrangement links TRBV6-5 to TRBJ1-1; possibly TRBD1 for D (5 bases). This CDR3 is 14 amino acids long. Trimming cost V 8 bases and J 4 bases, with 17 bases left between them. Per germline, CDR1 MNHEY and CDR2 SVGAGI. For the CDR3, the DNA is TGTGCCAGCCGACCGGACGGGGGGGGCACTGAAGCTTTCTTT. This encodes CASRPDGGGTEAFF.

This clone was picked up a small number of times. This chain connects TRBV6-2 or TRBV6-3 to TRBJ1-1; D uncertain. Germline V gene sequence: CDR1 MNHEY, CDR2 SVGEGT. The V and J ends lost 5 bases and 4 bases respectively, with 11 bases between them. CDR3 length equals 13 residues. CDR3 DNA sequence: TGTGCCAGCAGTATGAGTGAGGGCACTGAAGCTTTCTTT. Its translation is CASSMSEGTEAFF.

V is TRBV18 and J is TRBJ2-7; D call uncertain. Deletions cut 4 bases from V and 6 bases from J, with 10 bases between. Germline V gene lookup returns CDR1 KGHSH and CDR2 LQKENI. This CDR3 is 12 amino acids long. In DNA, the CDR3 is TGTGCCAGCTCACATCCGGGTCGCGAGCAGTACTTC. Protein sequence: CASSHPGREQYF.

This clone was recorded a few times. The chain uses TRBV5-1 and TRBJ1-4, with 8 bases fitting TRBD1. Trimming took 4 bases from V and 2 from J; bases not matched to a gene: 4. From germline, CDR1 is SGHRS and CDR2 YFSETQ. The CDR3 contains 15 residues. The CDR3, as DNA: TGCGCCAGCAGCAGCCAGGGGGCCACTAATGAAAAACTGTTTTTT. Protein product: CASSSQGATNEKLFF.